What follows are 10 T cell receptor beta chains derived from one specimen sequenced in a study of Graves' ophthalmopathy and Graves' hyperthyroidism. From RNA, the CDR3 regions of TCR beta chains were amplified and sequenced. Following a first-round RT-PCR that used HTBI primers, a second-round multiplex PCR was carried out. TCRdb re-analysed the multiplex PCR reads in MiXCR, keeping a single row per CDR3 protein. The table lists 600,000 to 700,000 distinct CDR3 sequences, about 41% of them singletons. Sequencing was carried out using peripheral blood. These receptors came from an adult man with Graves' ophthalmopathy.

This clonotype has a count of ten or more. This chain connects TRBV29-1 to TRBJ2-7, with 8 bases identical to TRBD1. V trimming: 8 bases; J trimming: 5 bases; junction bases outside the gene matches: 2. This CDR3 has 10 residues. Germline CDR1 is SQVTM and CDR2 is ANQGSEA. CDR3 in DNA: TGCAGCCGGGACAGGAACGAGCAGTACTTC. It yields the protein CSRDRNEQYF.

The V call is TRBV5-8, the J call TRBJ2-7, with 9 bases aligning to TRBD1. The V gene's germline CDR1 is SGHTS and CDR2 YDEGEE. The CDR3 has 15 residues. Unmatched junction bases numbered 8, after V lost 4 bases and J lost 3 bases. The CDR3 DNA reads TGTGCCAGCAGCCATCGGGACAGGGCCTTCTACGAGCAGTACTTC. Its translation: CASSHRDRAFYEQYF.

This sequence joins TRBV11-1 and TRBJ1-2, with TRBD1 as a possible D gene (5 bases). With 7 bases removed from V and 5 bases from J, the gap between germline ends came to 26 bases. CDR1 is SGHAT, CDR2 FQDESV, per germline (reference sequence). CDR3 length equals 17 residues. CDR3 amino acids: CASTPSRDLGVGYGYTF. The DNA for the CDR3 is TGTGCCAGCACACCTTCCCGGGACCTCGGCGTCGGGTATGGCTACACCTTC. The complete variable domain, with remaining parts taken from reference TRBV11-1 and TRBJ1-2, reads EAEVAQSPRYKITEKSQAVAFWCDPISGHATLYWYRQILGQGPELLVQFQDESVVDDSQLPKDRFSAERLKGVDSTLKIQPAELGDSAMYLCASTPSRDLGVGYGYTFGSGTRLTVV.

Many counts were recorded for this clonotype. The rearrangement uses TRBV29-1 and TRBJ2-2; the match to TRBD2 covers 11 bases. Unmatched junction bases numbered 6, after V lost 3 bases and J lost 6 bases. The germline gives CDR1 SQVTM, CDR2 ANQGSEA. The CDR3 totals 15 residues. The CDR3: CSVEGSGRAPGELFF. The CDR3 DNA is TGCAGCGTTGAGGGTAGCGGGAGGGCCCCCGGGGAGCTGTTTTTT.

This clonotype was counted ten times or more. The chain links TRBV19 to TRBJ1-5; D remains unclear. The CDR3 extends over 14 amino acids. V lost 7 bases, J lost 0 bases, and 10 bases lay in between. The germline CDR1 and CDR2 sequences are LNHDA and SQIVND (reference sequence). CDR3 DNA: TGTGCCAGTATCGGTACGGCTAGCAATCAGCCCCAGCATTTT. Translation gives CASIGTASNQPQHF.

This clonotype was picked up many times. In DNA, the CDR3 is TGCGCCAGCAGCCAAGACGACAGGGTAGGCTCACCCCTCCACTTT. It encodes CASSQDDRVGSPLHF. J is TRBJ1-6 and V is TRBV4-1; 7 bases are shared with TRBD1. The ends lost 0 bases at V and 10 bases at J; junction bases unmatched: 6. This CDR3 is 15 amino acids long. The germline gives CDR1 MGHRA, CDR2 YSYEKL.

In the case of this clonotype: A much more abundant neighbour one base away suggests this may be a read error. This chain's CDR3 is CASSLSLYGQYF. CDR3 nucleotide sequence: TGTGCCAGCAGCTTATCCCTATACGGGCAGTACTTC. V and J are TRBV7-2 and TRBJ2-7; D uncertain. The CDR3 spans 12 residues. Germline V CDR1 and CDR2: SGHTA, FQGNSA.

V is TRBV25-1 and J is TRBJ1-6, with unresolved D. Germline V CDR1 and CDR2: MGHDK, SYGVNS. CDR3 length: 11 amino acids. Here the CDR3 reads CASATNSPLHF. The CDR3 nucleotides read TGTGCATCAGCGACGAATTCACCCCTCCACTTT. Together with reference TRBV25-1 and TRBJ1-6, the CDR3 gives the full variable domain: EADIYQTPRYLVIGTGKKITLECSQTMGHDKMYWYQQDPGMELHLIHYSYGVNSTEKGDLSSESTVSRIRTEHFPLTLESARPSHTSQYLCASATNSPLHFGNGTRLTVT.

This clonotype was recorded many times. The chain combines TRBV14 with TRBJ1-4, with D tentatively TRBD1 (6 bases). Germline CDR1 reads SGHDN; CDR2 reads FVKESK. The CDR3 sequence is 12 residues long. V was clipped by 1 base and J by 11 bases, with 8 bases between them. CDR3 protein: CASSQAQGKLFF. Here the CDR3 DNA reads TGTGCCAGCAGCCAAGCCCAGGGGAAACTGTTTTTT.

This clonotype was seen at least ten times. This chain connects TRBV2 to TRBJ1-2; D gene uncertain. The germline gives CDR1 SNHLY, CDR2 FYNNEI. CDR3 size: 16 residues. V shed 4 bases and J shed 2 bases, with 17 bases lying between them. CDR3 protein: CASSGYGEGKNYGYTF. The DNA of the CDR3 is TGTGCCAGCAGTGGCTATGGGGAGGGCAAGAACTATGGCTACACCTTC.